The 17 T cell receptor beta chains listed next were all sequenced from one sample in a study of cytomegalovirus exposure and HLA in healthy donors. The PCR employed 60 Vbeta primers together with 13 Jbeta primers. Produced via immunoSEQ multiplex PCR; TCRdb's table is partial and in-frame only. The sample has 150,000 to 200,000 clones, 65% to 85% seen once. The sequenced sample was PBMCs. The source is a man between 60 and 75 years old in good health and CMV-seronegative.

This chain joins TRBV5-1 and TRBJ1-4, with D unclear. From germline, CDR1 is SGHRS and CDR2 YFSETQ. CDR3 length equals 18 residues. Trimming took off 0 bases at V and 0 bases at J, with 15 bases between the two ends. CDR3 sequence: CASSLESRVFTTNEKLFF. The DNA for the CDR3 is TGCGCCAGCAGCTTGGAGTCACGGGTTTTTACAACTAATGAAAAACTGTTTTTT.

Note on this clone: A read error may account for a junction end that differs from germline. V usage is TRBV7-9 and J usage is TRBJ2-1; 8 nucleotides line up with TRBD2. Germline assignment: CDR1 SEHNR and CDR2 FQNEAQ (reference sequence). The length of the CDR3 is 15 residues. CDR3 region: CASSVAAGVVNEQFF. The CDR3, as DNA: TGTGCCAGCAGCGTAGCAGCGGGAGTAGTGAATGAGCAGTTCTTC.

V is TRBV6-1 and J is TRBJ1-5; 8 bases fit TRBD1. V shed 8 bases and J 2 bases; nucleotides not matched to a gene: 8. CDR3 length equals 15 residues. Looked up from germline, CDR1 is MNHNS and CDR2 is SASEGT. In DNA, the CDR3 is TGTGCCAGCCGGGGGGCAGGGGGCGGCAATCAGCCCCAGCATTTT. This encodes CASRGAGGGNQPQHF.

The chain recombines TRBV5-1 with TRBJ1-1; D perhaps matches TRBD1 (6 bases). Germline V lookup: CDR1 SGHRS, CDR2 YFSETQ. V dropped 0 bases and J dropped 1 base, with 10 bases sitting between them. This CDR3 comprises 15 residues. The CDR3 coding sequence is TGCGCCAGCAGCTTGGAGATGGGACAGAACACTGAAGCTTTCTTT. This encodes CASSLEMGQNTEAFF. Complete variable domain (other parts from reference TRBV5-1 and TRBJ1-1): KAGVTQTPRYLIKTRGQQVTLSCSPISGHRSVSWYQQTPGQGLQFLFEYFSETQRNKGNFPGRFSGRQFSNSRSEMNVSTLELGDSALYLCASSLEMGQNTEAFFGQGTRLTVV.

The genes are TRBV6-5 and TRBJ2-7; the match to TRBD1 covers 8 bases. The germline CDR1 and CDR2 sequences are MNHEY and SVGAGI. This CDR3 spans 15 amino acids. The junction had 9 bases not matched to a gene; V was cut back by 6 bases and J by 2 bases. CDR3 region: CASRGPRQGPYEQYF. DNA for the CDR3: TGTGCCAGCAGGGGGCCGCGACAGGGGCCCTACGAGCAGTACTTC.

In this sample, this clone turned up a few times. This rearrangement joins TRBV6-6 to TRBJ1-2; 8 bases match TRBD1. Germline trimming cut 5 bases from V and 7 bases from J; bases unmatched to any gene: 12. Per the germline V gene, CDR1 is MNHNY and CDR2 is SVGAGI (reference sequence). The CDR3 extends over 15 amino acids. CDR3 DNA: TGTGCCAGCAGTGAGACGGACAGGGCGAAGTTTGGCTACACCTTC. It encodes CASSETDRAKFGYTF.

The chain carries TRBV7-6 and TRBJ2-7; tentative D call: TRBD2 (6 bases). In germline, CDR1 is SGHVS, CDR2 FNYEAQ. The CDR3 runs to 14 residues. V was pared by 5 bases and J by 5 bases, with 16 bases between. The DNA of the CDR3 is TGTGCCAGCAGCCCCCCCGGGGGAGCTCACGAGCAGTACTTC. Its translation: CASSPPGGAHEQYF.

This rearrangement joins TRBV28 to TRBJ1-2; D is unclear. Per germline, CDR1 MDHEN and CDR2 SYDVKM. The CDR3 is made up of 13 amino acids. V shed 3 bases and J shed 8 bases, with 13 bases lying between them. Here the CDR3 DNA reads TGTGCCAGCAGTTTTTTACGGACGGGGGGCTACACCTTC. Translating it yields CASSFLRTGGYTF.

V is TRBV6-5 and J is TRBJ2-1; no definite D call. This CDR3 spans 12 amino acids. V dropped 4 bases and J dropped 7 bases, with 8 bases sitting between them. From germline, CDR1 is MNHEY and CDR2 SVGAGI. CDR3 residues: CASSSRQNEQFF. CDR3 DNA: TGTGCCAGCAGTTCGAGGCAGAATGAGCAGTTCTTC.

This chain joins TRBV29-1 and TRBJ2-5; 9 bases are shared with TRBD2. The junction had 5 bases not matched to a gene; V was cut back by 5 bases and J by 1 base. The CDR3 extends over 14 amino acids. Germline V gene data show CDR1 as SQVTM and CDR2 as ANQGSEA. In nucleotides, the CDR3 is TGCAGCGTTCTGAGTAGCGGGGGCCAAGAGACCCAGTACTTC. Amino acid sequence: CSVLSSGGQETQYF. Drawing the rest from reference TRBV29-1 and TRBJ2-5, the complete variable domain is SAVISQKPSRDICQRGTSLTIQCQVDSQVTMMFWYRQQPGQSLTLIATANQGSEATYESGFVIDKFPISRPNLTFSTLTVSNMSPEDSSIYLCSVLSSGGQETQYFGPGTRLLVL.

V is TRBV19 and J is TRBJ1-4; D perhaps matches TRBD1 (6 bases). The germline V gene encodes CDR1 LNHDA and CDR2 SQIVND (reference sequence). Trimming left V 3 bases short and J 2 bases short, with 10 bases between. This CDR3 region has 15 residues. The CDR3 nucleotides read TGTGCCAGTAGTATCGGGGGGGCGACTAATGAAAAACTGTTTTTT. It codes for CASSIGGATNEKLFF.

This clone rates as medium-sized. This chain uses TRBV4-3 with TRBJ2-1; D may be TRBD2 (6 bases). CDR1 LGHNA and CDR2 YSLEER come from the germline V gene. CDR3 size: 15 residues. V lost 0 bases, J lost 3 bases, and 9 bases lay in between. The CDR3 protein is CASSQEVAVYNEQFF. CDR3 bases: TGCGCCAGCAGCCAAGAGGTAGCGGTCTACAATGAGCAGTTCTTC.

The CDR3 loop reads CASRSLSDPKRNTGELFF. The CDR3 DNA follows: TGCGCCAGCAGGTCCTTATCAGATCCGAAAAGGAACACCGGGGAGCTGTTTTTT. The chain combines TRBV5-1 with TRBJ2-2; D gene unclear. CDR3 length equals 18 residues. Per the germline V gene, CDR1 is SGHRS and CDR2 is YFSETQ. V was shortened by 5 bases and J by 1 base, with 21 bases between the two germline ends.

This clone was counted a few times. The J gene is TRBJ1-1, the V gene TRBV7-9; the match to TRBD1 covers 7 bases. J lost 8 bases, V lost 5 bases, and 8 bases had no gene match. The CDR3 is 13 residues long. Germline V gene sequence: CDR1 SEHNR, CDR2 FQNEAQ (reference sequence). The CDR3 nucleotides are TGTGCCAGCAGCCGAAACACAGGGGCGGAAGCTTTCTTT. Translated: CASSRNTGAEAFF.

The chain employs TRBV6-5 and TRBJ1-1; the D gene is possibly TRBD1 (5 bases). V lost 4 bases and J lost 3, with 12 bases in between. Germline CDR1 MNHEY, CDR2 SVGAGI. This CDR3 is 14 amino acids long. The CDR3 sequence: CASSWGGEYTEAFF. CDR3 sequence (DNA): TGTGCCAGCAGTTGGGGGGGGGAGTACACTGAAGCTTTCTTT.

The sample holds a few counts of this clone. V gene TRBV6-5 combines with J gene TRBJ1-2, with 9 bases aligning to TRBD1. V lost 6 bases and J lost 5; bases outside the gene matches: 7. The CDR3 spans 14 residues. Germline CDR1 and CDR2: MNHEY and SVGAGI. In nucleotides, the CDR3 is TGTGCCAGCAGCTCGGGACAGGGACATTATGGCTACACCTTC. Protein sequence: CASSSGQGHYGYTF.

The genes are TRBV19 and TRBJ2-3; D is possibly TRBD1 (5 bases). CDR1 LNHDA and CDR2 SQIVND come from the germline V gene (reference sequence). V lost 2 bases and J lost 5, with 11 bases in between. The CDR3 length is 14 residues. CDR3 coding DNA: TGTGCCAGTAGTATATCGTGGGGCGAAGATACGCAGTATTTT. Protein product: CASSISWGEDTQYF.